A single sample gave rise to the 15 T cell receptor beta chains below, sequenced in a study of blood T cells in healthy people across ages. PCR was performed a second time for about 6 to 12 cycles using a sample-barcoded 5' primer and a J-beta primer mix. TCRdb re-called the 5' RACE reads through MiXCR, storing one row per CDR3 protein. The sample contains hundreds of thousands of distinct CDR3 sequences, 45% to 60% of which appear only once. The sequencing input was blood. The source is a woman older than 75 in good health.

Comment on this clonotype: A read error may be the cause here, since a much bigger clone is one base away. CDR3: CASRPGSGLSDEQYF. CDR3 bases: TGTGCCAGCAGGCCCGGTAGCGGGCTCTCCGACGAGCAGTACTTC. V gene TRBV28 combines with J gene TRBJ2-7, with 7 bases matching TRBD2. This CDR3 is 15 amino acids long. Germline CDR1 MDHEN, CDR2 SYDVKM.

The chain links TRBV27 to TRBJ1-2; tentatively, D is TRBD1 (5 bases). V was clipped by 0 bases and J by 4 bases, with 9 bases between them. Germline CDR1 reads MNHEY; CDR2 reads SMNVEV (reference sequence). There are 14 residues in the CDR3. The CDR3 protein is CASSLSGPLYGYTF. The CDR3 coding sequence is TGTGCCAGCAGTTTATCGGGACCGCTCTATGGCTACACCTTC.

The chain combines TRBV12-3 or TRBV12-4 with TRBJ2-4; D is uncertain. Trimming took 1 base from V and 13 from J, leaving 11 bases between them. The CDR3 has 12 residues. CDR3 sequence: CASSLDTVEQYF. The CDR3 region has the DNA TGTGCCAGCAGTTTAGATACAGTTGAGCAGTACTTC.

This sequence joins TRBV6-6 and TRBJ2-2; no firm D call. V dropped 6 bases and J dropped 6 bases, with 20 bases sitting between them. CDR1 and CDR2 (germline): MNHNY, SVGAGI (reference sequence). The length of the CDR3 is 16 residues. The CDR3 DNA follows: TGTGCCAGCAGCCGACCGCCGCTTACTAAATCCGGGGAGCTGTTTTTT. This translates into CASSRPPLTKSGELFF.

This clonotype has a handful of counts. It may be a read error: a sequence one base away is much more abundant. The gene calls are TRBV6-5 and TRBJ2-1, with D tentatively TRBD2 (7 bases). The J call may be incorrect, as the DNA end agrees better with TRBJ2-7. This CDR3 contains 16 residues. Germline V gene data show CDR1 as MNHEY and CDR2 as SVGAGI. CDR3 bases: TGTGCCAGCAGCTTTAAAGGGGGGGGCTCCTACAATGAGCAGTACTTC. Its translation: CASSFKGGGSYNEQYF.

The chain employs TRBV21-1 and TRBJ1-1; TRBD1, the table's D call, was not compared with the DNA. TRBV21-1 is given as a pseudogene. This CDR3 is 18 amino acids long. The chain's CDR3 is CASSKVRAGLYSNTEAFF. DNA for the CDR3: TGTGCCAGCAGCAAAGTAAGGGCAGGGCTTTATTCGAACACTGAAGCTTTCTTT.

The CDR3 protein is CASSAGPGSNTGELFF. CDR3 in DNA: TGTGCCAGCAGCGCCGGTCCGGGCTCGAACACCGGGGAGCTGTTTTTT. J is TRBJ2-2 and V is TRBV2; no definite D call. Germline V lookup: CDR1 SNHLY, CDR2 FYNNEI. V was trimmed by 6 bases and J by 0 bases, leaving 14 bases between them. CDR3 size: 16 residues.

This clonotype was recorded a few times. The V and J genes are TRBV20-1 and TRBJ2-3, with 10 bases lining up with TRBD2. Germline V gene lookup returns CDR1 DFQATT and CDR2 SNEGSKA (reference sequence). This CDR3 is 15 amino acids long. J was trimmed by 1 base and V by 5 bases; bases with no gene match: 6. The CDR3 sequence: CSASRLAGGTDTQYF. CDR3 coding DNA: TGCAGTGCTTCGAGGCTAGCGGGAGGCACAGATACGCAGTATTTT.

The rearrangement uses TRBV3-1 and TRBJ1-4; 8 bases agree with TRBD1. The J segment lost 4 bases and the V segment lost 6 bases, leaving 13 bases of the junction unmatched. The germline V gene has CDR1 LGHDT and CDR2 YNNKEL (reference sequence). The CDR3 is 17 amino acids. The CDR3 loop reads CASSLASGTGLNEKLFF. The CDR3 DNA is TGTGCCAGCAGTCTTGCTTCCGGGACAGGTCTTAATGAAAAACTGTTTTTT.

This clonotype has more than one count but fewer than ten. The genes are TRBV11-2 and TRBJ2-2; 8 bases line up with TRBD1. J gave up 5 bases and V 8 bases, and 7 bases lay outside the gene matches. CDR3 length equals 14 residues. CDR1 is SGHAT, CDR2 FQNNGV, per germline. CDR3 in amino acids: CASLRTGSTGELFF. As DNA, the CDR3 is TGTGCCAGCCTGAGGACAGGGTCTACCGGGGAGCTGTTTTTT.

This clonotype was counted only a few times. The chain carries TRBV20-1 and TRBJ2-7, with D uncertain. The germline V and J ends were trimmed by 6 bases and 3 bases, with 15 bases remaining between them. The germline V gene encodes CDR1 DFQATT and CDR2 SNEGSKA (reference sequence). CDR3 size: 13 residues. The DNA for the CDR3 is TGCAGTGCCCAATCGAACCCGCTCTACGAGCAGTACTTC. Protein: CSAQSNPLYEQYF.

The chain carries TRBV2 and TRBJ1-2; 7 nucleotides agree with TRBD1. V was pared by 7 bases and J by 6 bases, with 5 bases of the junction left unmatched. The CDR3 length is 12 residues. The germline gives CDR1 SNHLY, CDR2 FYNNEI. The DNA of the CDR3 is TGTGCCAGCAATTACGACAGGGATGGCTACACCTTC. Translation: CASNYDRDGYTF.

The J gene is TRBJ2-1, the V gene TRBV30; 9 bases map to TRBD2. After removal of 4 bases from V and 5 bases from J, the junction contained 6 bases not matched to a gene. The CDR3 runs to 14 residues. From germline, CDR1 is GTSNPN and CDR2 SVGIG (reference sequence). In DNA, the CDR3 is TGTGCCTGGACCAAGCGGGGGGTCGACAATGAGCAGTTCTTC. Amino acid sequence: CAWTKRGVDNEQFF.

This chain connects TRBV6-6 to TRBJ1-3; 7 nucleotides agree with TRBD1. The CDR3 runs to 16 residues. Per the germline V gene, CDR1 is MNHNY and CDR2 is SVGAGI (reference sequence). V trimming: 2 bases; J trimming: 4 bases; junction bases outside the gene matches: 8. The CDR3 sequence is CASSYTDPGQGNTIYF. The CDR3 DNA reads TGTGCCAGCAGTTACACCGACCCGGGACAGGGAAACACCATATATTTT.

Many counts were recorded for this clonotype. The chain combines TRBV24-1 with TRBJ2-6; D unclear. The CDR3 is made up of 13 amino acids. Germline values: CDR1 KGHDR, CDR2 SFDVKD. Trimming took 1 base from V and 9 from J, leaving 6 bases between them. CDR3 in amino acids: CATSDLTGNVLTF. CDR3 coding DNA: TGTGCCACCAGTGATTTAACGGGCAACGTCCTGACTTTC.